Below are 27 T cell receptor beta chains sequenced from a single sample in a study. TRBV12-4/TRBJ1-2 clonotypes were amplified with adaptor-ligated barcode primers. Using its own MiXCR run on the multiplex PCR reads, TCRdb lists one record per CDR3 protein. The sample lists several hundred distinct CDR3 sequences, roughly 3.1% occurring once. Sequenced input: naive CD4+ T cells sorted from blood. Specified subset: naive CD4+ T cells, CD4+CD45RA+CD25-. These receptors were obtained from a female donor with breast cancer.

This clonotype is medium-sized in the sample. The J gene is TRBJ1-2, the V gene TRBV12-3 or TRBV12-4; D gene unclear. The CDR3 sequence is 13 residues long. Trimming pared 5 bases from V and 5 bases from J, leaving 12 bases between. The CDR3 DNA is TGTGCCAGCAGTCCCAGAGTAACATATGGCTACACCTTC. The encoded protein is CASSPRVTYGYTF.

By share of the sample, this clonotype is medium-sized. CDR3 sequence (DNA): TGTGCCAGCAGTCGGACAGGGAAGAATGGCTACACCTTC. Protein: CASSRTGKNGYTF. V usage is TRBV12-3 or TRBV12-4 and J usage is TRBJ1-2; TRBD1 aligns across 8 bases. J lost 6 bases, V lost 5 bases, and 5 bases had no gene match. This CDR3 has 13 residues.

This clonotype is classed as medium-sized. The rearrangement uses TRBV12-5 and TRBJ1-2, with D unclear. The germline V gene has CDR1 LGHNT and CDR2 FRNRAP. The length of the CDR3 is 13 residues. The V end was cut by 6 bases, the J end by 5 bases, with 13 bases between. The CDR3 nucleotides read TGTGCTAGTGGCACACAGCGAACTTATGGCTACACCTTC. It codes for CASGTQRTYGYTF.

By share, this clonotype ranks as medium-sized. The V and J genes are TRBV12-3 or TRBV12-4 and TRBJ1-2; TRBD1 might be the D (5 bases). The CDR3 is made up of 15 amino acids. Trimming removed 3 bases from V and 3 bases from J, with 14 bases in between. CDR3 loop: CASSLKGRVDYGYTF. DNA of the CDR3: TGTGCCAGCAGTTTGAAGGGCAGGGTGGACTATGGCTACACCTTC.

Sample share makes this clonotype large. The V call is TRBV12-3 or TRBV12-4, the J call TRBJ1-2; 9 bases agree with TRBD1. This CDR3 is built from 15 residues. V lost 5 bases, J lost 7 bases, and 11 bases stayed unmatched. CDR3 coding DNA: TGTGCCAGCAGTCCGTGGACAGGGGACATGGCTGGCTACACCTTC. This encodes CASSPWTGDMAGYTF.

This clonotype was observed at least ten times. This sequence joins TRBV12-3 or TRBV12-4 and TRBJ1-2; D is ambiguous. The CDR3 contains 12 residues. V lost 3 bases and J 8 bases, leaving 10 bases between the germline ends. The CDR3 sequence: CASSFQVGGYTF. The CDR3 bases are TGTGCCAGCAGTTTCCAGGTGGGAGGCTACACCTTC.

This clonotype is labeled as medium-sized. A read error may be the cause here, since a much bigger clone is one base away. The chain has TRBV12-3 or TRBV12-4 and TRBJ1-2, with D unresolved. This CDR3 has 12 amino acids. V lost 1 base and J 2 bases, leaving 2 bases between the germline ends. CDR3 nucleotide sequence: TGTGCCAGCAGTTTAGGGAACTATGGCTACACCTTC. Protein: CASSLGNYGYTF.

By share of the sample, this clonotype is large (0.1 to 1%). The chain employs TRBV12-3 or TRBV12-4 and TRBJ1-2, with 8 nucleotides matching TRBD1. With 5 bases clipped from V and 8 bases from J, the junction kept 7 bases outside the gene matches. This CDR3 spans 13 amino acids. Here the CDR3 DNA reads TGTGCCAGCAGTCCCGGACAGGGTATGGGCTACACCTTC. This sequence encodes CASSPGQGMGYTF.

The V call is TRBV12-3 or TRBV12-4, the J call TRBJ1-2, with 7 bases fitting TRBD1. There are 15 residues in the CDR3. J gave up 4 bases and V 5 bases, and 10 bases lay outside the gene matches. This chain's CDR3 is CASSTGQTVGYGYTF. In DNA, the CDR3 is TGTGCCAGCAGTACGGGACAGACAGTTGGCTATGGCTACACCTTC.

By share, this clonotype counts as large. The chain links TRBV12-3 or TRBV12-4 to TRBJ1-2; 9 bases agree with TRBD1. J lost 8 bases, V lost 5 bases, and 6 bases had no gene match. This CDR3 has 13 residues. The CDR3 sequence: CASSRTGAGGYTF. DNA of the CDR3: TGTGCCAGCAGTAGGACAGGGGCAGGAGGCTACACCTTC.

This clonotype is termed large (0.1 to 1%). The V gene is TRBV12-3 or TRBV12-4, the J gene TRBJ1-2; 9 nucleotides agree with TRBD1. The CDR3 has 15 residues. With 2 bases clipped from V and 5 bases from J, the junction kept 6 bases outside the gene matches. CDR3 protein: CASSLLGTGIYGYTF. The CDR3 nucleotides are TGTGCCAGCAGTTTATTGGGGACAGGGATATATGGCTACACCTTC.

This clonotype rates as medium-sized (0.01 to 0.1%). The chain recombines TRBV12-3 or TRBV12-4 with TRBJ1-2; a weak D match, TRBD1 (5 bases). The CDR3 has 13 amino acids. The V end was cut by 2 bases, the J end by 4 bases, with 8 bases between. CDR3 nucleotides: TGTGCCAGCAGTTTACGCGGGACCTATGGCTACACCTTC. It specifies CASSLRGTYGYTF.

This clonotype is large within its sample. The chain is built from TRBV12-3 or TRBV12-4 and TRBJ1-2, with D maybe TRBD1 (5 bases). The V end lost 3 bases, the J end lost 8 bases, and 16 bases lay between the germline ends. The CDR3 is 14 amino acids. DNA for the CDR3: TGTGCCAGCAGTTTTCGCCGCAGGGTAGACGGCTACACCTTC. This sequence encodes CASSFRRRVDGYTF.

Relative to its sample, this clonotype is medium-sized (0.01 to 0.1%). The chain carries TRBV12-3 or TRBV12-4 and TRBJ1-2; D uncertain. The V gene lost 5 bases and the J gene lost 7 bases, with 14 bases spanning the gap. The CDR3 runs 13 residues. The CDR3 nucleotides read TGTGCCAGCAGTCCGGCGGGGAGCAGTGGCTACACCTTC. Its protein product is CASSPAGSSGYTF.

This clonotype ranks as medium-sized (0.01 to 0.1%). The chain recombines TRBV12-3 or TRBV12-4 with TRBJ1-2; 7 positions agree with TRBD1. The CDR3 runs 13 residues. Trimming took 6 bases from V and 4 from J; bases not matched to a gene: 5. CDR3 DNA: TGTGCCAGCAGCCCCGGGACAGCCTATGGCTACACCTTC. Translating it yields CASSPGTAYGYTF.

This clonotype is termed medium-sized. The chain recombines TRBV12-3 or TRBV12-4 with TRBJ1-2, with 8 positions matching TRBD1. CDR3 size: 14 residues. The J segment lost 5 bases and the V segment lost 6 bases, leaving 8 bases of the junction unmatched. The CDR3 protein is CASSPDREGYGYTF. In DNA form, the CDR3 reads TGTGCCAGCAGCCCGGACAGGGAGGGGTATGGCTACACCTTC.

Judged by abundance, this clonotype is medium-sized. The genes are TRBV12-3 or TRBV12-4 and TRBJ1-2; 7 bases agree with TRBD1. This CDR3 contains 12 residues. V lost 6 bases, J lost 6 bases, and 4 bases stayed unmatched. The CDR3 region has the DNA TGTGCCAGCAGACAGGGGCTCGATGGCTACACCTTC. Translating gives CASRQGLDGYTF.

This clonotype is deemed medium-sized. V and J are TRBV12-3 or TRBV12-4 and TRBJ1-2; D is perhaps TRBD1 (5 bases). The CDR3 is made up of 15 amino acids. The V gene lost 7 bases and the J gene lost 1 base, with 16 bases spanning the gap. CDR3 coding DNA: TGTGCCAGCACCTTAAATAGACAGCTTAACTATGGCTACACCTTC. Protein sequence: CASTLNRQLNYGYTF.

By sample fraction, this clonotype is large (0.1 to 1%). V is TRBV12-3 or TRBV12-4 and J is TRBJ1-2; the D is unclear. V was clipped by 2 bases and J by 8 bases, with 6 bases between them. This CDR3 has 11 residues. CDR3 nucleotide sequence: TGTGCCAGCAGTTTATCCCGGGGCTACACCTTC. This encodes CASSLSRGYTF.

This clonotype ranks as medium-sized. CDR3 residues: CASSLPGNYGYTF. The CDR3 bases are TGTGCCAGCAGTTTACCAGGAAACTATGGCTACACCTTC. V is TRBV12-3 or TRBV12-4 and J is TRBJ1-2, with unresolved D. V was shortened by 2 bases and J by 2 bases, with 6 bases between the two germline ends. This CDR3 comprises 13 residues.

This chain links TRBV12-3 or TRBV12-4 with TRBJ1-2; TRBD1 aligns across 8 bases. V shed 1 base, J shed 3 bases, and the junction held 4 bases outside the gene matches. The CDR3 sequence is 15 residues long. The DNA for the CDR3 is TGTGCCAGCAGTTTAGTGACAGGGGCCGACTATGGCTACACCTTC. Translation: CASSLVTGADYGYTF.

This clonotype rates as medium-sized. The chain carries TRBV12-3 or TRBV12-4 and TRBJ1-2, with TRBD1 identical over 8 bases. V was clipped by 5 bases and J by 7 bases; unmatched bases: 9. The CDR3 is 14 amino acids. DNA for the CDR3: TGTGCCAGCAGTCTAAGAGGACAGGGCCGTGGCTACACCTTC. Translated: CASSLRGQGRGYTF.

By sample share, this clonotype is medium-sized (0.01 to 0.1%). The chain combines TRBV12-3 or TRBV12-4 with TRBJ1-2; D may be TRBD1 (5 bases). CDR3 length: 13 amino acids. With 2 bases removed from V and 4 bases from J, the gap between germline ends came to 8 bases. In DNA form, the CDR3 reads TGTGCCAGCAGTTTAAGTCAGGGCTATGGCTACACCTTC. Amino acid sequence: CASSLSQGYGYTF.

This clonotype is categorized as large. V gene TRBV12-3 or TRBV12-4 combines with J gene TRBJ1-2; a weak D match, TRBD1 (6 bases). The CDR3 has 13 amino acids. With 8 bases removed from V and 2 bases from J, the gap between germline ends came to 12 bases. In nucleotides, the CDR3 is TGTGCCAGCCACAGGGCTTCGAACTATGGCTACACCTTC. Protein product: CASHRASNYGYTF.

This clonotype ranks as medium-sized. V is TRBV12-3 or TRBV12-4 and J is TRBJ1-2; 8 nucleotides match TRBD1. The CDR3 loop spans 15 amino acids. J gave up 3 bases and V 5 bases, and 8 bases lay outside the gene matches. The CDR3, as DNA: TGTGCCAGCAGTCGGGACAGGCGTCGGGACTATGGCTACACCTTC. It yields the protein CASSRDRRRDYGYTF.

In its sample, this clonotype is medium-sized. The gene calls are TRBV12-3 or TRBV12-4 and TRBJ1-2; D uncertain. Trimming stripped 3 bases from V and 2 bases from J, with 4 bases between. The CDR3 consists of 12 residues. DNA of the CDR3: TGTGCCAGCAGTTTCATGAACTATGGCTACACCTTC. As protein: CASSFMNYGYTF.

This clonotype rates as large. V usage is TRBV12-3 or TRBV12-4 and J usage is TRBJ1-2; D gene ambiguous. V lost 6 bases and J 2 bases, leaving 10 bases between the germline ends. The CDR3 covers 13 residues. The CDR3 protein is CASSMDGNYGYTF. The CDR3 DNA reads as TGTGCCAGCAGCATGGACGGAAACTATGGCTACACCTTC.